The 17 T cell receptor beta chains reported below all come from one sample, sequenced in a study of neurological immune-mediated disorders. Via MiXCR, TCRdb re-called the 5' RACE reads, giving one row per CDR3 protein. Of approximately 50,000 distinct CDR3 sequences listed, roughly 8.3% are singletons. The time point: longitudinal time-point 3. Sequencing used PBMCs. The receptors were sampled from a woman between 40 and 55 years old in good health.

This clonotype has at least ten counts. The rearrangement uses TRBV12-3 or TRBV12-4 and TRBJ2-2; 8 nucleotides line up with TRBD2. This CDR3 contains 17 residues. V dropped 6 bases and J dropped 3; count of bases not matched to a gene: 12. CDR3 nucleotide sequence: TGTGCCAGCAGCTCCCTTTTGACTAGCGCCTACACCGGGGAGCTGTTTTTT. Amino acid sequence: CASSSLLTSAYTGELFF.

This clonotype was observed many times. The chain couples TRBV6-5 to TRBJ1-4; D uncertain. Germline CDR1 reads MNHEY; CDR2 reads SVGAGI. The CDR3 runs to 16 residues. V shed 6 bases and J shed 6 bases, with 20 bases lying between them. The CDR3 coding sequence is TGTGCCAGCAGCAAAAATACTCAAGGGTTGGATGAAAAACTGTTTTTT. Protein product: CASSKNTQGLDEKLFF.

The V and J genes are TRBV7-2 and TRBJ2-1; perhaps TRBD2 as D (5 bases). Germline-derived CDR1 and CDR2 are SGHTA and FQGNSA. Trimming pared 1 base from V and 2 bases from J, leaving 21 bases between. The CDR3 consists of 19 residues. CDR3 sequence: CASSLGRLHSERTYNEQFF. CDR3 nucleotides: TGTGCCAGCAGCTTAGGCCGCCTGCATAGCGAAAGGACCTACAATGAGCAGTTCTTC. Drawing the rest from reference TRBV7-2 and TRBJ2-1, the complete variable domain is GAGVSQSPSNKVTEKGKDVELRCDPISGHTALYWYRQSLGQGLEFLIYFQGNSAPDKSGLPSDRFSAERTGGSVSTLTIQRTQQEDSAVYLCASSLGRLHSERTYNEQFFGPGTRLTVL.

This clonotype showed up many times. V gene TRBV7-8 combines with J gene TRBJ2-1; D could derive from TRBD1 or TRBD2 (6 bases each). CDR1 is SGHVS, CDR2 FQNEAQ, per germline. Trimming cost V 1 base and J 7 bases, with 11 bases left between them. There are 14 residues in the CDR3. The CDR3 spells CASSLVGGGNEQFF. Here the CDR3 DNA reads TGTGCCAGCAGCTTAGTAGGGGGAGGAAATGAGCAGTTCTTC.

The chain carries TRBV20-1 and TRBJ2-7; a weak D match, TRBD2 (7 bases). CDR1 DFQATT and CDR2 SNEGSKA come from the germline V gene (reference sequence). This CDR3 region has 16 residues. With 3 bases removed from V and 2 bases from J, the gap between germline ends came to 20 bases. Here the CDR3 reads CSARKEGGFNAYEQYF. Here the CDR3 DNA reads TGCAGTGCTAGGAAGGAGGGGGGGTTTAACGCCTACGAGCAGTACTTC.

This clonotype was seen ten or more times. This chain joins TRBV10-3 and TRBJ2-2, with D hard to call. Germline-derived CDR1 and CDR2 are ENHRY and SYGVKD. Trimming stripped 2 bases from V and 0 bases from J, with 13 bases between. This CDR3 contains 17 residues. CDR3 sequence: CAISEAKRSANTGELFF. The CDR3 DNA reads TGTGCCATCAGTGAGGCAAAGAGATCCGCGAACACCGGGGAGCTGTTTTTT.

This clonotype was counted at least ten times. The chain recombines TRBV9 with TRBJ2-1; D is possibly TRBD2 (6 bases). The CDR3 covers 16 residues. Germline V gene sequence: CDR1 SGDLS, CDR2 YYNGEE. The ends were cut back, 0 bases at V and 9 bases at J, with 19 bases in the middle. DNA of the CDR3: TGTGCCAGCAGCGTAGGAGTAGCTAGCGCCGCCGCTGAGCAGTTCTTC. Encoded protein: CASSVGVASAAAEQFF.

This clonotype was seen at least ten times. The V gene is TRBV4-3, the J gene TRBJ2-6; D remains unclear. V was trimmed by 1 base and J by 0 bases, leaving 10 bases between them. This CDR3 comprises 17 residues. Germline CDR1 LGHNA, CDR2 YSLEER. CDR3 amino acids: CASSQARLRSGANVLTF. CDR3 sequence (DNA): TGCGCCAGCAGCCAAGCCAGGTTACGCTCTGGGGCCAACGTCCTGACTTTC.

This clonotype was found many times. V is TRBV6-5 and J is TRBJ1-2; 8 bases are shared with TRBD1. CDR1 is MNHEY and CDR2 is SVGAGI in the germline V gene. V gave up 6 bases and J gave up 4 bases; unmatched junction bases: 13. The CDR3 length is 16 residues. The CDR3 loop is CASRKLGQGAGYGYTF. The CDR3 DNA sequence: TGTGCCAGCAGGAAATTGGGGCAGGGGGCAGGCTATGGCTACACCTTC.

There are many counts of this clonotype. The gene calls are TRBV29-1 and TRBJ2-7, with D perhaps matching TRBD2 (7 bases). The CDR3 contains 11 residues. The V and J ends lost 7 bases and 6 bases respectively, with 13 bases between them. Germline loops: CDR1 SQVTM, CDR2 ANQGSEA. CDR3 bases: TGCAGCGGGAGGGGGGGCGGCGAGCAGTACTTC. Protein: CSGRGGGEQYF.

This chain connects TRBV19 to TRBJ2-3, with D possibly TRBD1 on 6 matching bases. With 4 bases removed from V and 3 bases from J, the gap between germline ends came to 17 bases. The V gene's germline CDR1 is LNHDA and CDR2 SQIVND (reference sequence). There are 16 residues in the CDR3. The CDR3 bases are TGTGCCAGTAGTACGAGGACAGAGAGTGCTACAGATACGCAGTATTTT. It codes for CASSTRTESATDTQYF.

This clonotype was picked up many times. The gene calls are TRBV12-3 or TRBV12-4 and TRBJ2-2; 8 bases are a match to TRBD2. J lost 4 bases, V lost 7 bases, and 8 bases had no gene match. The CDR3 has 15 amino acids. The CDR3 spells CASTTGRGGTGELFF. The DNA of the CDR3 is TGTGCCAGCACCACCGGACGGGGGGGCACCGGGGAGCTGTTTTTT.

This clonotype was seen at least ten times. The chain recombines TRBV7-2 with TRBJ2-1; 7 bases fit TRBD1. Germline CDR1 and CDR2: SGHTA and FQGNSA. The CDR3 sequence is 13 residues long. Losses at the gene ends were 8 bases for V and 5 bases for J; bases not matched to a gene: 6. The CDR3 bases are TGTGCCAGCGGTCCGACAGGGCACAATGAGCAGTTCTTC. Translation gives CASGPTGHNEQFF.

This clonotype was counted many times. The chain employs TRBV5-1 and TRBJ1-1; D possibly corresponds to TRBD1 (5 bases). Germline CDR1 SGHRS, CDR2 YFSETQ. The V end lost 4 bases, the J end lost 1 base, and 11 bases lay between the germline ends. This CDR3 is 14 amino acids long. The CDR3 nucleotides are TGCGCCAGCAGCGGGGGACGGCAGAACACTGAAGCTTTCTTT. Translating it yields CASSGGRQNTEAFF. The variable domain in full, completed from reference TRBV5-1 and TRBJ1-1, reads KAGVTQTPRYLIKTRGQQVTLSCSPISGHRSVSWYQQTPGQGLQFLFEYFSETQRNKGNFPGRFSGRQFSNSRSEMNVSTLELGDSALYLCASSGGRQNTEAFFGQGTRLTVV.

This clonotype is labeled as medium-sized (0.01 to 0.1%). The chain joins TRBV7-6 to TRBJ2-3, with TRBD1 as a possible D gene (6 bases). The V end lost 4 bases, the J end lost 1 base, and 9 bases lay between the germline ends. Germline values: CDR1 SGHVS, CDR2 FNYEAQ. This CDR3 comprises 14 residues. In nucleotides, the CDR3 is TGTGCCAGCAGCTCAGGGGCGGGCACAGATACGCAGTATTTT. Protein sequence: CASSSGAGTDTQYF.

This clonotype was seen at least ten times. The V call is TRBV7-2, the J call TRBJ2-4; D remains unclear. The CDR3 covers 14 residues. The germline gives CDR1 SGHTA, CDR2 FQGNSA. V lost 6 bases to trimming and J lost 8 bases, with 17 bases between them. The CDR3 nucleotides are TGTGCCAGCAGGCACGACCGTCGGGTGGACATTCAGTACTTC. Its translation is CASRHDRRVDIQYF.

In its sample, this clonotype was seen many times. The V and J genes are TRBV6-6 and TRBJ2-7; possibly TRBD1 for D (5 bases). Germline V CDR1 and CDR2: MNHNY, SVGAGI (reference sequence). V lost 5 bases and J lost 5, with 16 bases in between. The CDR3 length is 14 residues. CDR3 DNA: TGTGCCAGCAGTCCTCGGTCAGGGTCAAACGAGCAGTACTTC. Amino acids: CASSPRSGSNEQYF.